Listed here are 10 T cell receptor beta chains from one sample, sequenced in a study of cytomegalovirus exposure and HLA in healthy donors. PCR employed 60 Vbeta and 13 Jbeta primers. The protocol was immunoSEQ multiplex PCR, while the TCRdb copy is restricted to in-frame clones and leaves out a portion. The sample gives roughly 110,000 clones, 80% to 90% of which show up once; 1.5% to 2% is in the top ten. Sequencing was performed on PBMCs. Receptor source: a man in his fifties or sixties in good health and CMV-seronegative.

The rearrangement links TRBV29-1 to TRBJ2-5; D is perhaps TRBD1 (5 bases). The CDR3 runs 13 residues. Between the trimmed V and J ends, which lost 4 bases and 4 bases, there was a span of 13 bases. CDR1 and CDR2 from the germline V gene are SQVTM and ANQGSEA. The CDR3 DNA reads TGCAGCGTTGTTCGGCATACAGGAGAGACCCAGTACTTC. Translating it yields CSVVRHTGETQYF.

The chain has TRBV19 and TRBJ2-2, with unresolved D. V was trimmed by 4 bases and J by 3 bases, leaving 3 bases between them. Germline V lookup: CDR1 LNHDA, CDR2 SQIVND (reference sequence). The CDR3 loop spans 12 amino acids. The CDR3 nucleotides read TGTGCCAGTAGTACGTACACCGGGGAGCTGTTTTTT. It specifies CASSTYTGELFF.

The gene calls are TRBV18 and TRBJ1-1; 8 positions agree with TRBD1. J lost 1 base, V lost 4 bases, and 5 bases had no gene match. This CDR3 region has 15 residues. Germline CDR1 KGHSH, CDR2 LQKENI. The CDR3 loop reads CASSRQGRQNTEAFF. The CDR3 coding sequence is TGTGCCAGCTCACGACAGGGGAGGCAGAACACTGAAGCTTTCTTT.

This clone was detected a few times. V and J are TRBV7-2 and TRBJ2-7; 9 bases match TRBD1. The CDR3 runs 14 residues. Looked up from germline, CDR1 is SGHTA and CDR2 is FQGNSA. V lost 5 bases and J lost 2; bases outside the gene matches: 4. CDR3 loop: CASSGDRVAYEQYF. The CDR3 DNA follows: TGTGCCAGCAGCGGGGACAGGGTTGCCTACGAGCAGTACTTC.

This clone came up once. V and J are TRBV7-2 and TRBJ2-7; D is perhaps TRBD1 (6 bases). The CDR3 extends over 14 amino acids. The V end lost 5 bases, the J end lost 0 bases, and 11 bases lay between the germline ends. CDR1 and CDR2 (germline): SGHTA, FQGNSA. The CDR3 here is CASSDRSASYEQYF. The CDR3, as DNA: TGTGCCAGCAGCGACAGGAGCGCCTCCTACGAGCAGTACTTC.

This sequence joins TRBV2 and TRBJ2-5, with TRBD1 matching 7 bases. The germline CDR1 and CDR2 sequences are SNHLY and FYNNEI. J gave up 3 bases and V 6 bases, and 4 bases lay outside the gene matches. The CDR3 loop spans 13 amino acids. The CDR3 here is CASSADREETQYF. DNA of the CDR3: TGTGCCAGCAGCGCCGACAGGGAAGAGACCCAGTACTTC.

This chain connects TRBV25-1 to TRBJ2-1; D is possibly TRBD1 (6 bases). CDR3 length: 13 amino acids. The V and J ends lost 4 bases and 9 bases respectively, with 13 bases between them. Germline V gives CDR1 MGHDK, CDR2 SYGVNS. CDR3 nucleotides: TGTGCCAGCAGTGCCCAACAGGGTTCTGAGCAGTTCTTC. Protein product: CASSAQQGSEQFF.

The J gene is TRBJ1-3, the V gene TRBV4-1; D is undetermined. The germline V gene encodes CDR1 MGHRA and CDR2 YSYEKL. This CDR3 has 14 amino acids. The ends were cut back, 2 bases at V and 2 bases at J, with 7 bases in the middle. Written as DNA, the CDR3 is TGCGCCAGCAGCCAAACGGGTACTGGAAACACCATATATTTT. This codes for CASSQTGTGNTIYF.

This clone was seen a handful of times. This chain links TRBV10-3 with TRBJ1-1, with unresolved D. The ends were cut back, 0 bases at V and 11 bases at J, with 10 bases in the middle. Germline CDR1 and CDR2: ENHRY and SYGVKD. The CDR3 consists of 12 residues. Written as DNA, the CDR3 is TGTGCCATCAGTGAGTCGGGCAGTTATGCTTTCTTT. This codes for CAISESGSYAFF.

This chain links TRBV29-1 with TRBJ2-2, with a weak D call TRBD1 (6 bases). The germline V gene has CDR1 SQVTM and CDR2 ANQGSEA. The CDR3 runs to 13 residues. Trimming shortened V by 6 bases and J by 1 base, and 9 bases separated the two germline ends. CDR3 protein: CSVSGQNTGELFF. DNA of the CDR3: TGCAGCGTGTCGGGACAGAACACCGGGGAGCTGTTTTTT.